This TCR beta chain appears in the sequencing data of a study of a mutant IDH1 vaccine in newly diagnosed glioma. Study as a whole: Beginning 4-6 weeks after radiotherapy alone, or with temozolomide cycles, vaccination took place. Receipt of radiotherapy, temozolomide, or both preceded the study, and most received both. Findings and caveats of the study: Vaccine-induced responses were seen in 93.3% of patients, spanning several MHC alleles.

Using immunoSEQ multiplex PCR, the repertoire was profiled, and TCRdb retains in-frame clones only, with some absent. This table has roughly 70,000 clones, roughly 84% appearing once. CDR3 length: 15 residues. V lost 5 bases and J lost 7, with 18 bases in between. The germline CDR1 and CDR2 sequences are SEHNR and FQNEAQ (reference sequence). With respect to this clone: Its matching antigen is unknown.

Time point: week 11, during vaccination. Vaccination used 300 ug of mutant IDH1 20-mer peptide per dose, with topical imiquimod. The chain recombines TRBV7-9 with TRBJ1-5; no clear D gene. The source of this sequence is a woman in her fifties or sixties with glioma. The sample in question was PBMCs, obtained from a glioma patient whose treatment included an IDH1 peptide vaccine. CDR3 loop: CASSPPGGDLQPQHF. The CDR3 region has the DNA TGTGCCAGCAGCCCCCCGGGCGGAGACCTGCAGCCCCAGCATTTT.